This T cell receptor (beta chain) was retrieved from a study of a mutant IDH1 vaccine in newly diagnosed glioma. For the study at large: There were roughly 62% males and roughly 38% females among treated patients, whose mean age was about 41 years. Before enrollment, the patients had been treated with radiotherapy alone, temozolomide alone, or both together. Most of them had received both.

This CDR3 is built from 15 residues. CDR1 is SNHLY, CDR2 FYNNEI, per germline. V dropped 4 bases and J dropped 3 bases, with 16 bases sitting between them. Assay: immunoSEQ multiplex PCR; the TCRdb copy retains only in-frame clones and omits some. In the table there are 65,000 to 70,000 clones, 80% to 90% of which are singletons. Study-wide results and caveats: Alterations occurring in top peripheral T cell clonotypes seemed unrelated to pseudoprogression. Vaccination elicited immune responses in roughly 92% of patients.

This clone was found once. No antigen is known for it. Stated time point: baseline, week 1 (first vaccination visit). Treatment here: pre-vaccination baseline after standard-of-care therapy. This sequence originates from a woman in her late teens or twenties with glioma. Some clones in this sample may be carry-over from other donors' samples. Specimen: peripheral blood mononuclear cells (PBMCs), collected from a glioma patient treated with radiotherapy, temozolomide or both. The chain carries TRBV2 and TRBJ2-7; possible D gene TRBD2, 6 bases. The CDR3 is CASSGLARTLYEQYF. In nucleotides, the CDR3 is TGTGCCAGCAGTGGGCTAGCGAGGACCCTCTACGAGCAGTACTTC.